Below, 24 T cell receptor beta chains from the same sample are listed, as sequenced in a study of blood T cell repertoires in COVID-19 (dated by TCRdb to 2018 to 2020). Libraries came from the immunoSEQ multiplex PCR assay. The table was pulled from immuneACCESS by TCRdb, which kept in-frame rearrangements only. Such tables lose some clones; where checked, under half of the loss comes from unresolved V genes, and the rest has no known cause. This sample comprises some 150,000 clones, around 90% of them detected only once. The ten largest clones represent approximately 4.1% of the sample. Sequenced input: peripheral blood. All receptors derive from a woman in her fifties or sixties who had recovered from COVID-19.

In DNA form, the CDR3 reads TGTGCCTGGTACCTAGGACAGGGGGATGGCTACACCTTC. This translates into CAWYLGQGDGYTF. The chain recombines TRBV30 with TRBJ1-2; 10 bases align to TRBD1. Germline CDR1 is GTSNPN and CDR2 is SVGIG (reference sequence). J lost 6 bases, V lost 5 bases, and 6 bases had no gene match. The CDR3 spans 13 residues.

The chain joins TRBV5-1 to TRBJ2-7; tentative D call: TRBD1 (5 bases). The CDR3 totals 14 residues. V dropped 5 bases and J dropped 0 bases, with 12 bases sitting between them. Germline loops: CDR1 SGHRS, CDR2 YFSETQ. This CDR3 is CASRRQSSSYEQYF. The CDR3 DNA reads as TGCGCCAGCAGACGACAGTCGAGCTCCTACGAGCAGTACTTC.

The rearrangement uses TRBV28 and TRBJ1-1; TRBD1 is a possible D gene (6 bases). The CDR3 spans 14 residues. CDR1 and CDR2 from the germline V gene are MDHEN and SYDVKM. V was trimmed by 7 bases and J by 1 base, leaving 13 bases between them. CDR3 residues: CASNPGVWNTEAFF. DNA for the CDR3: TGTGCCAGCAATCCAGGGGTCTGGAACACTGAAGCTTTCTTT.

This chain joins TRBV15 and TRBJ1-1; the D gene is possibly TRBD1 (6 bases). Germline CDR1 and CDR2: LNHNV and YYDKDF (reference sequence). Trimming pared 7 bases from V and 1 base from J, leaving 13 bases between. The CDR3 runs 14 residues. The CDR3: CATISGTQNTEAFF. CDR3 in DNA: TGTGCCACCATCAGCGGGACACAGAACACTGAAGCTTTCTTT.

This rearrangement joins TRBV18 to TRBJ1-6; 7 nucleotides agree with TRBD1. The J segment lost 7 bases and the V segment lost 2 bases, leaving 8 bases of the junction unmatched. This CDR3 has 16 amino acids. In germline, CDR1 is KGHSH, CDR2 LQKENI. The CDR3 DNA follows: TGTGCCAGCTCACCAATGACGACAGGGTACAATTCACCCCTCCACTTT. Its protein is CASSPMTTGYNSPLHF.

CDR3: CASSIGRNSEQETQYF. In DNA form, the CDR3 reads TGTGCCAGTAGTATTGGTCGCAACTCCGAGCAAGAGACCCAGTACTTC. This chain joins TRBV19 and TRBJ2-5; D remains ambiguous. Germline assignment: CDR1 LNHDA and CDR2 SQIVND (reference sequence). V lost 3 bases and J 2 bases, leaving 16 bases between the germline ends. CDR3 length: 16 amino acids.

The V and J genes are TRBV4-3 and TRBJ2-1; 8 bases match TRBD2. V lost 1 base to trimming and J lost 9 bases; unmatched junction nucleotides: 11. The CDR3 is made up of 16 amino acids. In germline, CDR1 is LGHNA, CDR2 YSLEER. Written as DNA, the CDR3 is TGCGCCAGCAGCCAAGTCCGCGGGGGGTACGTCGGTGAGCAGTTCTTC. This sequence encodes CASSQVRGGYVGEQFF.

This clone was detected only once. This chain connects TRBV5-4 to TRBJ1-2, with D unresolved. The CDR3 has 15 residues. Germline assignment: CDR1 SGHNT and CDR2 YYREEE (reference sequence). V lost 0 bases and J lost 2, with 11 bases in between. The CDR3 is CASSLDGSPNYGYTF. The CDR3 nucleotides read TGTGCCAGCAGCTTGGATGGCAGTCCCAACTATGGCTACACCTTC. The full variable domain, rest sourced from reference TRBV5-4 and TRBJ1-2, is ETGVTQSPTHLIKTRGQQVTLRCSSQSGHNTVSWYQQALGQGPQFIFQYYREEENGRGNFPPRFSGLQFPNYSSELNVNALELDDSALYLCASSLDGSPNYGYTFGSGTRLTVV.

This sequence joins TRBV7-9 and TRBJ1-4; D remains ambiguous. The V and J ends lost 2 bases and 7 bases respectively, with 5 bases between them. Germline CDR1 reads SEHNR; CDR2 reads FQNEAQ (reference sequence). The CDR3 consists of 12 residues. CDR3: CASSLSSEKLFF. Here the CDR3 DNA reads TGTGCCAGCAGCTTATCGAGTGAAAAACTGTTTTTT.

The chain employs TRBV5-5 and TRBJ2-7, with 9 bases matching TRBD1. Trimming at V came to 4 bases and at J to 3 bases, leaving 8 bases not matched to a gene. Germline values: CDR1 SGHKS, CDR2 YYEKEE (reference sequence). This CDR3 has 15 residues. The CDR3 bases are TGTGCCAGCAGCCTGATACAGGGGGCGGGCTACGAGCAGTACTTC. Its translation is CASSLIQGAGYEQYF.

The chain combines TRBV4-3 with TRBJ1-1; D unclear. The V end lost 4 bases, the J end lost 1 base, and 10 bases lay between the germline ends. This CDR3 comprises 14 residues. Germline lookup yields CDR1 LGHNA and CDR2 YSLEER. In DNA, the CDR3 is TGCGCCAGCAGCCCCAGAGGAGGGAACACTGAAGCTTTCTTT. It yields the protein CASSPRGGNTEAFF.

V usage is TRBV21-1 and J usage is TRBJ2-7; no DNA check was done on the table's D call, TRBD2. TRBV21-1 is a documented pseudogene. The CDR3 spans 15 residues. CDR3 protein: CASSKGLAGVYEQYF. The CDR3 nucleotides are TGTGCCAGCAGCAAAGGGCTAGCTGGAGTCTACGAGCAGTACTTC.

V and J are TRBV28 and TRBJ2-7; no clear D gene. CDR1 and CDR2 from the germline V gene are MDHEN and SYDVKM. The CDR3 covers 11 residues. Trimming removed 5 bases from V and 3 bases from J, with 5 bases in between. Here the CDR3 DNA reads TGTGCCAGCAGTGTTTACTACGAGCAGTACTTC. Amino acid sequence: CASSVYYEQYF.

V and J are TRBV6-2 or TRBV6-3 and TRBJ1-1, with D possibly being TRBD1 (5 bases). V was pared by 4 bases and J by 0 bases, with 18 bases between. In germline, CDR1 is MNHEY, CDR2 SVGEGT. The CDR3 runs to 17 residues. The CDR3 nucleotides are TGTGCCAGCAGTTCCTCAGGGACTCGGCCCATGAACACTGAAGCTTTCTTT. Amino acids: CASSSSGTRPMNTEAFF.

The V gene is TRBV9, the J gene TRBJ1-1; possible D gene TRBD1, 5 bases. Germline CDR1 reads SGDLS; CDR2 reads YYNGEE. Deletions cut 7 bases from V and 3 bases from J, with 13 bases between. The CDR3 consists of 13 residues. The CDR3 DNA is TGTGCCAGCCTCAGGGATGGGGACACTGAAGCTTTCTTT. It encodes CASLRDGDTEAFF. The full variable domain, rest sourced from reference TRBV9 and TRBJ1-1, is DSGVTQTPKHLITATGQRVTLRCSPRSGDLSVYWYQQSLDQGLQFLIQYYNGEERAKGNILERFSAQQFPDLHSELNLSSLELGDSALYFCASLRDGDTEAFFGQGTRLTVV.

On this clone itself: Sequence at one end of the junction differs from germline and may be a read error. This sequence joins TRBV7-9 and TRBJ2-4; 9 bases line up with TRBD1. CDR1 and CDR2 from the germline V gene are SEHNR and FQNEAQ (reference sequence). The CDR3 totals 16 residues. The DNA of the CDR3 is TGTGCCAGCACCTTAGGACAGGGGCTAGCCAAAAACATTCAGTACTTC. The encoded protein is CASTLGQGLAKNIQYF.

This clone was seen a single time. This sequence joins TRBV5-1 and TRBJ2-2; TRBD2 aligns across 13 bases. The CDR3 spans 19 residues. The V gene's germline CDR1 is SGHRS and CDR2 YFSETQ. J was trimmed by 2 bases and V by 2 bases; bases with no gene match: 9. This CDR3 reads CASSFSLTSGGPNTGELFF. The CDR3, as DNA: TGCGCCAGCAGCTTCTCACTGACTAGCGGGGGGCCAAACACCGGGGAGCTGTTTTTT.

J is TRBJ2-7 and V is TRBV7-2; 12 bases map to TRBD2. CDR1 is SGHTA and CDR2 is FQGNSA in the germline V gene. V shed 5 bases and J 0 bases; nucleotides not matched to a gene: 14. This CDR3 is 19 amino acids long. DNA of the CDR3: TGTGCCAGCAGCCTCCCTGCTAGCGGGGGGGCCTCCAGCTCCTACGAGCAGTACTTC. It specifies CASSLPASGGASSSYEQYF.

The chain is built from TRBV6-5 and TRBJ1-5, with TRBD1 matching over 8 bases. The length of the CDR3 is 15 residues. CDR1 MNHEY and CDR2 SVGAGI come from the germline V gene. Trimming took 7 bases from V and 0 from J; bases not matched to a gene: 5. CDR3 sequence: CASITGGYSNQPQHF. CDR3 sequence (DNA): TGTGCCAGCATAACAGGGGGGTATAGCAATCAGCCCCAGCATTTT.

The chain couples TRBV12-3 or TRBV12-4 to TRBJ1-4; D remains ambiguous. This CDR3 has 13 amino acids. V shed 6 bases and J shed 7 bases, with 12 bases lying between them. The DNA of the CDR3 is TGTGCCAGCAGCTCCCTTTCGGGTGAAAAACTGTTTTTT. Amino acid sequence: CASSSLSGEKLFF.

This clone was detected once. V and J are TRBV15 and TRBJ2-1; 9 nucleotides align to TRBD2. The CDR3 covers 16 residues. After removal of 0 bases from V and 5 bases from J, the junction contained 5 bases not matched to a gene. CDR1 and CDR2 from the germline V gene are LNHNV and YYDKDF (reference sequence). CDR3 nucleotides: TGTGCCACCAGCAGAGATCGCGGGGGGGCAGACAATGAGCAGTTCTTC. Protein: CATSRDRGGADNEQFF.

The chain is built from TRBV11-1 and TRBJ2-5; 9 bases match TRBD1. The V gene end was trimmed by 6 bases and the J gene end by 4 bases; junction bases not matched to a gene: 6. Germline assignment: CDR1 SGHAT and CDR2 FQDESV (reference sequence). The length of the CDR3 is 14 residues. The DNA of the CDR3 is TGTGCCAGCAGTTTACAGGGGGCAAGAGAGACCCAGTACTTC. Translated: CASSLQGARETQYF.

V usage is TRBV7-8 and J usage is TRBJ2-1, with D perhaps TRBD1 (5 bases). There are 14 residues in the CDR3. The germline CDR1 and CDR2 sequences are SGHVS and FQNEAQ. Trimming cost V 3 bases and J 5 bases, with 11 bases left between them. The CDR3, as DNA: TGTGCCAGCAGCTTCGATAGACAGAACAATGAGCAGTTCTTC. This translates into CASSFDRQNNEQFF.

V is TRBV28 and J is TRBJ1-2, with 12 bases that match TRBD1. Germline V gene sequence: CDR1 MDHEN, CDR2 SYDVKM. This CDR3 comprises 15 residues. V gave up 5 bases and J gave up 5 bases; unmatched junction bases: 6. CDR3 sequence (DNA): TGTGCCAGCAGTAAACCGGGACAGGGGGCTTATGGCTACACCTTC. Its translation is CASSKPGQGAYGYTF.